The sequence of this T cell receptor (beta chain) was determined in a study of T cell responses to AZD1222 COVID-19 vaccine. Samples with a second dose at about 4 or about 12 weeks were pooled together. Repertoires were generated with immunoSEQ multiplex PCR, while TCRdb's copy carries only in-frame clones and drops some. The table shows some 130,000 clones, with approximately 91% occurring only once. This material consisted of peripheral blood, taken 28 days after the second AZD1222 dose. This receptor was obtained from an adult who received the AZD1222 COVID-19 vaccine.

CDR3 region: CASSLSGNTQYF. CDR3 coding DNA: TGTGCCAGCAGCTTATCAGGGAATACGCAGTATTTT. The rearrangement joins TRBV7-9 to TRBJ2-3, with D possibly TRBD1 on 5 matching bases. V lost 2 bases and J 7 bases, leaving 7 bases between the germline ends. From germline, CDR1 is SEHNR and CDR2 FQNEAQ (reference sequence). This CDR3 comprises 12 residues.